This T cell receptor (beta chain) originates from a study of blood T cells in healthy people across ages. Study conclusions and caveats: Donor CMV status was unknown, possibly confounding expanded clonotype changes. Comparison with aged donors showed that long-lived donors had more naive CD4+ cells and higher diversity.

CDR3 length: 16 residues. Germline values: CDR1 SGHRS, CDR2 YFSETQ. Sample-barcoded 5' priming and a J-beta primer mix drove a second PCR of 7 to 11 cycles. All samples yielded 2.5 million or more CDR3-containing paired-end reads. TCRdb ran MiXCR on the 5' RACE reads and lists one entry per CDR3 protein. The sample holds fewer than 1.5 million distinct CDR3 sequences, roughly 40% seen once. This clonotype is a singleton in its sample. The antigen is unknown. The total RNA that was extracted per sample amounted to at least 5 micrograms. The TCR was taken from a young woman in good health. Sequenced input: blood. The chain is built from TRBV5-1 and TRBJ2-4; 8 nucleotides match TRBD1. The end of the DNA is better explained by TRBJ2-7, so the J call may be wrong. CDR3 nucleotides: TGCGCCAGCAGCTTGGCTGGGACAGGTTCGGCGGGCGAGCAGTACTTC. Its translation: CASSLAGTGSAGEQYF.